Shown below are 29 T cell receptor beta chains from a single sample sequenced in a study of T cells in Graves' hyperthyroidism and ophthalmopathy. Amplified TCR beta CDR3 regions derived from RNA transcripts. Carried out on the TCR CDR3, a first-round RT-PCR used the HTBI primer set. Each CDR3 protein gets one entry after TCRdb re-called the multiplex PCR reads with MiXCR. Among around 350,000 distinct CDR3 sequences listed, about 18% were seen once. Input material: blood. The receptors derive from a woman under 40 with Graves' hyperthyroidism that later progressed to Graves' ophthalmopathy.

The rearrangement uses TRBV20-1 and TRBJ2-1; 7 bases are shared with TRBD2. With 3 bases clipped from V and 9 bases from J, the junction kept 17 bases outside the gene matches. Germline V gene sequence: CDR1 DFQATT, CDR2 SNEGSKA (reference sequence). The CDR3 sequence is 16 residues long. CDR3 DNA: TGCAGTGCTAGCACCCATGGGGAGGGCTTGCGGAGTGAGCAGTTCTTC. This gives the protein CSASTHGEGLRSEQFF.

This clonotype has ten or more counts. The genes are TRBV20-1 and TRBJ1-1, with D uncertain. This CDR3 has 12 residues. CDR1 is DFQATT and CDR2 is SNEGSKA in the germline V gene (reference sequence). V gave up 0 bases and J gave up 7 bases, with 9 bases separating them. As DNA, the CDR3 is TGCAGTGCTAGAGATCTGACACATGAAGCTTTCTTT. It codes for CSARDLTHEAFF.

This clonotype was recorded at least ten times. This chain links TRBV24-1 with TRBJ2-1, with 7 bases aligning to TRBD2. Germline V gene data show CDR1 as KGHDR and CDR2 as SFDVKD. The CDR3 covers 15 residues. J lost 2 bases, V lost 4 bases, and 4 bases had no gene match. The CDR3 protein is CATSEGGQAYNEQFF. The CDR3 DNA reads as TGTGCCACCAGTGAGGGAGGGCAGGCCTACAATGAGCAGTTCTTC.

The CDR3 DNA sequence: TGTGCCTGGGGTCTTGGAGCTTTCTTT. Translating it yields CAWGLGAFF. The chain joins TRBV30 to TRBJ1-1; D gene ambiguous. Per germline, CDR1 GTSNPN and CDR2 SVGIG (reference sequence). Between the trimmed V and J ends, which lost 5 bases and 10 bases, there was a span of 8 bases. This CDR3 has 9 residues.

J is TRBJ1-1 and V is TRBV19; no firm D call. V shed 1 base and J shed 3 bases, with 12 bases lying between them. Germline V gives CDR1 LNHDA, CDR2 SQIVND (reference sequence). The CDR3 is 15 amino acids. CDR3 sequence: CASSIGQGMYTEAFF. CDR3 sequence (DNA): TGTGCCAGTAGTATAGGACAAGGTATGTACACTGAAGCTTTCTTT.

The chain combines TRBV19 with TRBJ2-3; TRBD2 might be the D (5 bases). Per germline, CDR1 LNHDA and CDR2 SQIVND (reference sequence). V lost 5 bases, J lost 2 bases, and 17 bases lay in between. The CDR3 sequence is 16 residues long. CDR3 coding DNA: TGTGCCAGTAGTCCGACGGACCCACGGGACACAGATACGCAGTATTTT. It is translated as CASSPTDPRDTDTQYF.

The rearrangement uses TRBV20-1 and TRBJ2-3, with D tentatively TRBD1 or TRBD2 (5 bases each). Trimming shortened V by 0 bases and J by 3 bases, and 10 bases separated the two germline ends. The CDR3 has 14 amino acids. Germline V CDR1 and CDR2: DFQATT, SNEGSKA (reference sequence). The CDR3 protein is CSARDMRGTDTQYF. CDR3 nucleotides: TGCAGTGCTAGAGATATGAGGGGAACAGATACGCAGTATTTT.

In this sample, this clonotype turned up many times. The chain employs TRBV18 and TRBJ2-3, with a tentative D call TRBD1 (6 bases). Germline CDR1 and CDR2: KGHSH and LQKENI. The CDR3 consists of 15 residues. Trimming left V 4 bases short and J 3 bases short, with 14 bases between. CDR3 nucleotides: TGTGCCAGCTCACTTTCCTTGGACAGAACAGATACGCAGTATTTT. It translates to CASSLSLDRTDTQYF.

This clonotype came up many times. The chain uses TRBV5-6 and TRBJ1-1, with D maybe TRBD1 (5 bases). This CDR3 contains 18 residues. Germline V gene lookup returns CDR1 SGHDT and CDR2 YYEEEE. V lost 0 bases, J lost 0 bases, and 18 bases lay in between. The CDR3, as DNA: TGTGCCAGCAGCTTGGTGCCAGGGACGGGGGTCATGAACACTGAAGCTTTCTTT. Translated, it gives CASSLVPGTGVMNTEAFF.

The rearrangement joins TRBV2 to TRBJ2-2; 8 bases are a match to TRBD2. There are 15 residues in the CDR3. Trimming took 6 bases from V and 5 from J; bases not matched to a gene: 8. The germline gives CDR1 SNHLY, CDR2 FYNNEI. The CDR3: CASRNAGGRTGELFF. CDR3 nucleotides: TGTGCCAGCAGAAACGCGGGAGGTCGTACCGGGGAGCTGTTTTTT.

The sample holds many counts of this clonotype. V usage is TRBV24-1 and J usage is TRBJ2-5, with D unclear. With 3 bases removed from V and 3 bases from J, the gap between germline ends came to 10 bases. CDR1 is KGHDR and CDR2 is SFDVKD in the germline V gene. The CDR3 covers 14 residues. The CDR3 loop reads CATSDPRVKETQYF. The CDR3 DNA sequence: TGTGCCACCAGTGATCCCCGGGTCAAAGAGACCCAGTACTTC.

The J gene is TRBJ2-7, the V gene TRBV25-1; 9 bases map to TRBD1. The CDR3 totals 17 residues. The ends lost 2 bases at V and 4 bases at J; junction bases unmatched: 12. CDR1 is MGHDK, CDR2 SYGVNS, per germline. CDR3 sequence reads: CASSEGQAGTGLYEQYF. The CDR3, as DNA: TGTGCCAGCAGTGAAGGCCAAGCCGGGACAGGGCTATACGAGCAGTACTTC.

The V and J genes are TRBV2 and TRBJ2-1; the D gene is possibly TRBD2 (5 bases). The ends were cut back, 3 bases at V and 14 bases at J, with 23 bases in the middle. Germline V lookup: CDR1 SNHLY, CDR2 FYNNEI. This CDR3 spans 15 amino acids. The CDR3: CASSEVLMGREGEFF. The CDR3 coding sequence is TGTGCCAGCAGTGAGGTTCTGATGGGGAGAGAGGGTGAGTTCTTC.

Many counts were recorded for this clonotype. The chain has TRBV28 and TRBJ1-1; 10 bases map to TRBD1. The V segment lost 3 bases and the J segment 2 bases; nucleotides outside the gene matches: 3. Germline V gene lookup returns CDR1 MDHEN and CDR2 SYDVKM. The CDR3 covers 15 residues. The CDR3 region is CASSFGDRGNTEAFF. DNA of the CDR3: TGTGCCAGCAGTTTTGGGGACAGGGGTAACACTGAAGCTTTCTTT.

The chain links TRBV30 to TRBJ2-1, with TRBD2 matching over 8 bases. This CDR3 comprises 15 residues. CDR1 is GTSNPN and CDR2 is SVGIG in the germline V gene (reference sequence). Trimming took 0 bases from V and 6 from J; bases not matched to a gene: 7. CDR3: CAWSVGSGTFNEQFF. Here the CDR3 DNA reads TGTGCCTGGAGTGTCGGTAGCGGGACGTTCAATGAGCAGTTCTTC.

This clonotype was seen at least ten times. This rearrangement joins TRBV5-1 to TRBJ1-4, with D unclear. The CDR3 has 13 residues. Germline V gene data show CDR1 as SGHRS and CDR2 as YFSETQ. Between the trimmed V and J ends, which lost 6 bases and 1 base, there was a span of 7 bases. CDR3 DNA sequence: TGCGCCAGCAACGATGAAACTAATGAAAAACTGTTTTTT. It specifies CASNDETNEKLFF.

The chain recombines TRBV4-1 with TRBJ1-3, with D unclear. The V gene lost 0 bases and the J gene lost 1 base, with 4 bases spanning the gap. CDR1 and CDR2 from the germline V gene are MGHRA and YSYEKL. The CDR3 sequence is 14 residues long. This chain's CDR3 is CASSQEGSGNTIYF. CDR3 DNA sequence: TGCGCCAGCAGCCAAGAGGGGTCTGGAAACACCATATATTTT.

Ten or more counts support this clonotype. This chain uses TRBV2 with TRBJ1-1, with a possible D match to TRBD1 (5 bases). The V gene lost 7 bases and the J gene lost 0 bases, with 9 bases spanning the gap. Germline CDR1 SNHLY, CDR2 FYNNEI. CDR3 size: 13 residues. CDR3 residues: CASKGAMNTEAFF. The CDR3 DNA reads as TGTGCCAGCAAAGGGGCCATGAACACTGAAGCTTTCTTT.

Of note for this clonotype: Being one base from a much bigger clone, this may be a read error. The chain joins TRBV20-1 to TRBJ2-1, with D perhaps TRBD2 (5 bases). This CDR3 spans 14 amino acids. Germline assignment: CDR1 DFQATT and CDR2 SNEGSKA (reference sequence). CDR3 loop: CSAIPATKYSEQFF. As DNA, the CDR3 is TGCAGTGCTATCCCGGCGACTAAATACAGTGAGCAGTTCTTC.

The V gene is TRBV2, the J gene TRBJ2-3; 14 nucleotides match TRBD2. V shed 6 bases, J shed 5 bases, and the junction held 7 bases outside the gene matches. The CDR3 covers 16 residues. CDR1 SNHLY and CDR2 FYNNEI come from the germline V gene. Here the CDR3 DNA reads TGTGCCAGCAGCGACCCGGGACTAGCGGGAGAAGATACGCAGTATTTT. It is translated as CASSDPGLAGEDTQYF.

The chain joins TRBV12-5 to TRBJ1-3; no firm D call. The CDR3 contains 16 residues. Germline loops: CDR1 LGHNT, CDR2 FRNRAP. Trimming removed 0 bases from V and 0 bases from J, with 9 bases in between. CDR3 in amino acids: CASGLVRKISGNTIYF. The CDR3 DNA reads TGTGCTAGTGGTTTGGTACGAAAGATCTCTGGAAACACCATATATTTT.

This clonotype was counted many times. The genes are TRBV6-1 and TRBJ1-1; D is uncertain. The CDR3 is made up of 13 amino acids. The germline V and J ends were trimmed by 4 bases and 7 bases, with 13 bases remaining between them. Germline values: CDR1 MNHNS, CDR2 SASEGT. The CDR3, as DNA: TGTGCCAGCAGTGCTTTAGGGTTTGGTGAAGCTTTCTTT. The encoded protein is CASSALGFGEAFF.

A few counts support this clonotype. The CDR3 DNA reads TGTGCCAGCAGTTTATTGGGCAGGGACTCCTACGAGCAGTACTTC. This sequence encodes CASSLLGRDSYEQYF. This chain connects TRBV27 to TRBJ2-7, with D possibly TRBD1 on 5 matching bases. Trimming cost V 1 base and J 0 bases, with 10 bases left between them. Per germline, CDR1 MNHEY and CDR2 SMNVEV (reference sequence). The CDR3 loop spans 15 amino acids.

The table lists this clonotype with many counts. This rearrangement joins TRBV7-9 to TRBJ1-1; 7 bases line up with TRBD1. CDR1 is SEHNR and CDR2 is FQNEAQ in the germline V gene (reference sequence). The CDR3 spans 15 residues. V trimming: 5 bases; J trimming: 6 bases; junction bases outside the gene matches: 12. The CDR3 coding sequence is TGTGCCAGCAGCCCTCTCGACAGGGTCGGGCCTGAAGCTTTCTTT. Translated, it gives CASSPLDRVGPEAFF. Complete variable domain (other parts from reference TRBV7-9 and TRBJ1-1): DTGVSQNPRHKITKRGQNVTFRCDPISEHNRLYWYRQTLGQGPEFLTYFQNEAQLEKSRLLSDRFSAERPKGSFSTLEIQRTEQGDSAMYLCASSPLDRVGPEAFFGQGTRLTVV.

The sample holds many counts of this clonotype. The J gene is TRBJ2-1, the V gene TRBV12-3 or TRBV12-4; 9 nucleotides agree with TRBD1. The CDR3 sequence is 16 residues long. J lost 0 bases, V lost 5 bases, and 5 bases had no gene match. In nucleotides, the CDR3 is TGTGCCAGCAGTACGGACAGGGGATCCTCCTACAATGAGCAGTTCTTC. Protein product: CASSTDRGSSYNEQFF.

The rearrangement uses TRBV24-1 and TRBJ1-2; the D is unclear. Germline V gene lookup returns CDR1 KGHDR and CDR2 SFDVKD. The CDR3 covers 13 residues. V shed 7 bases and J shed 7 bases, with 15 bases lying between them. The CDR3 here is CATRGGTGVGYTF. CDR3 coding DNA: TGTGCCACCAGAGGTGGCACCGGGGTTGGCTACACCTTC.

This clonotype has just a few counts. This chain uses TRBV7-9 with TRBJ2-2; TRBD2 aligns across 7 bases. CDR1 SEHNR and CDR2 FQNEAQ come from the germline V gene (reference sequence). V shed 5 bases, J shed 6 bases, and the junction held 9 bases outside the gene matches. This CDR3 has 15 residues. Written as DNA, the CDR3 is TGTGCCAGCAGCGGGATCTTAGCGGGTTCCGGGGAGCTGTTTTTT. Translation: CASSGILAGSGELFF.

The chain links TRBV19 to TRBJ1-2, with 8 bases that match TRBD1. V shed 7 bases and J 4 bases; nucleotides not matched to a gene: 2. The CDR3 loop spans 12 amino acids. The germline gives CDR1 LNHDA, CDR2 SQIVND (reference sequence). In DNA form, the CDR3 reads TGTGCCAGTACGGACAGGGCCTATGGCTACACCTTC. Amino acids: CASTDRAYGYTF.

The sample holds many counts of this clonotype. J is TRBJ1-3 and V is TRBV18; tentative D call: TRBD1 (5 bases). This CDR3 comprises 17 residues. V was pared by 2 bases and J by 0 bases, with 14 bases between. Germline V gene sequence: CDR1 KGHSH, CDR2 LQKENI. The CDR3 reads CASSPSPGPSSGNTIYF. CDR3 nucleotides: TGTGCCAGCTCACCAAGCCCAGGGCCAAGCTCTGGAAACACCATATATTTT.